This TCR beta chain was observed in a study of T cells in Graves' hyperthyroidism and ophthalmopathy. Study-level results: Patients with ophthalmopathy were separated from those with stable hyperthyroidism by a 13 V-J model. Blood also carried most thyroid clonotypes expanded above 0.001.

The diagnostic basis comprised clinical symptoms, serum thyroxine and TRAb, thyroid ultrasound and orbital computed tomography. Researchers amplified the TCR beta CDR3 regions from RNA transcripts. Using the HTBI primer set, a first-round RT-PCR was run on the TCR CDR3. Using its own MiXCR run on the multiplex PCR reads, TCRdb lists one record per CDR3 protein. The table includes 550,000 to 600,000 distinct CDR3 sequences, under 60% detected once. The table lists this clonotype with many counts. Its antigen remains unidentified. Germline V lookup: CDR1 LNHDA, CDR2 SQIVND (reference sequence). CDR3 size: 15 residues. Trimming removed 1 base at V and 1 base at J, with 8 bases between.

The TCR originated in an adult woman with Graves' disease, either hyperthyroidism or ophthalmopathy (not recorded which). The rearrangement uses TRBV19 and TRBJ1-5; D gene ambiguous. The sequenced sample was peripheral blood or thyroid tissue (not recorded which). The CDR3 protein is CASSIGLGSNQPQHF. The CDR3 bases are TGTGCCAGTAGTATAGGACTGGGAAGCAATCAGCCCCAGCATTTT.